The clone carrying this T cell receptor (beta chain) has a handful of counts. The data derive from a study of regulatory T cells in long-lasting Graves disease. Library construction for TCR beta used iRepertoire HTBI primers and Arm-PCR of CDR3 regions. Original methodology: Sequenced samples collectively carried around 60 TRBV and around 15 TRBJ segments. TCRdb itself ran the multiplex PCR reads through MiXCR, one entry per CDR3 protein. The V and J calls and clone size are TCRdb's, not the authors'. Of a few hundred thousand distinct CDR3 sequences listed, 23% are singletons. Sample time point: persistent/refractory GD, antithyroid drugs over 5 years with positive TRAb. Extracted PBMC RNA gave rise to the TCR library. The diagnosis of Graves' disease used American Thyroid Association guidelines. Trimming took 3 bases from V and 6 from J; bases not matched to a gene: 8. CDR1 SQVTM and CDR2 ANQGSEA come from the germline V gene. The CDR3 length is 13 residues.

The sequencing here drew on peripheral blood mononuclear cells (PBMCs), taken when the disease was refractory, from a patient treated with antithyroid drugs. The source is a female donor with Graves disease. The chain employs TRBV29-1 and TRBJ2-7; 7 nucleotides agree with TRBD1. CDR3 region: CSVELLGGAEQYF. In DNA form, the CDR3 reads TGCAGCGTTGAGCTCTTAGGGGGCGCCGAGCAGTACTTC.